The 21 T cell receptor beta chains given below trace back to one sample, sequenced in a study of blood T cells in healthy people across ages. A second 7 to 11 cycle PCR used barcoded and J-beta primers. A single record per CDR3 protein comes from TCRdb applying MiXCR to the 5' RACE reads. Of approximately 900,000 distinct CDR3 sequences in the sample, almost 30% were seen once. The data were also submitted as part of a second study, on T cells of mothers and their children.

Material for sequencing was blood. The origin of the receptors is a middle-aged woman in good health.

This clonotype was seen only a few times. This chain's CDR3 is CASSYSAVTEDTEAFF. The CDR3 DNA reads TGTGCCAGCAGTTACTCGGCGGTCACGGAGGACACTGAAGCTTTCTTT. The gene calls are TRBV6-2 or TRBV6-3 and TRBJ1-1; D call uncertain. Germline V gene sequence: CDR1 MNHEY, CDR2 SVGEGT. The V and J ends lost 0 bases and 3 bases respectively, with 14 bases between them. The CDR3 has 16 residues.

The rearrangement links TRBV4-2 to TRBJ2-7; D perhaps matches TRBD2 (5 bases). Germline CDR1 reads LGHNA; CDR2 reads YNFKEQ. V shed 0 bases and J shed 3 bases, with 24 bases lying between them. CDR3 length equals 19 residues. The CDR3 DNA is TGTGCCAGCAGCCAAGAACTGAGGGTATCAATGAAATGGGGCTACGAGCAGTACTTC. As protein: CASSQELRVSMKWGYEQYF.

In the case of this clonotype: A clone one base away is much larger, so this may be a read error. CDR3 amino acids: CVSSFPDRGQQETQYF. The CDR3 DNA reads as TGTGTCAGCAGTTTCCCGGACAGGGGTCAACAAGAGACCCAGTACTTC. The V call is TRBV28, the J call TRBJ2-5; 9 positions match TRBD1. CDR3 size: 16 residues. CDR1 MDHEN and CDR2 SYDVKM come from the germline V gene.

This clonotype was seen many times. CDR3 region: CASSVGGASETQYF. As DNA, the CDR3 is TGTGCCAGCAGCGTCGGGGGGGCAAGCGAGACCCAGTACTTC. This chain uses TRBV7-3 with TRBJ2-5; 8 nucleotides line up with TRBD2. Germline V gene data show CDR1 as SGHTA and CDR2 as FQGTGA. This CDR3 has 14 residues. The junction had 7 bases not matched to a gene; V was cut back by 5 bases and J by 5 bases.

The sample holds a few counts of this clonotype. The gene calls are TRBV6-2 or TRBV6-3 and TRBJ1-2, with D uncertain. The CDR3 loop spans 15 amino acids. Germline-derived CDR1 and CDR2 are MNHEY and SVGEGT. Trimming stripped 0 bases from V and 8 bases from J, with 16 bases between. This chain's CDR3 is CASSYSASLSGGYTF. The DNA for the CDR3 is TGTGCCAGCAGTTACTCGGCCTCGTTATCGGGAGGCTACACCTTC.

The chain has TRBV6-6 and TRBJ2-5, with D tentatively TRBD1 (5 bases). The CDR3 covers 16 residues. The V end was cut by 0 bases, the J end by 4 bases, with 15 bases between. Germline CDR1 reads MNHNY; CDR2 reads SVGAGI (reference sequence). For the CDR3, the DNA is TGTGCCAGCAGTTACTCGAATTTAGGGGCAGGAGAGACCCAGTACTTC. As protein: CASSYSNLGAGETQYF.

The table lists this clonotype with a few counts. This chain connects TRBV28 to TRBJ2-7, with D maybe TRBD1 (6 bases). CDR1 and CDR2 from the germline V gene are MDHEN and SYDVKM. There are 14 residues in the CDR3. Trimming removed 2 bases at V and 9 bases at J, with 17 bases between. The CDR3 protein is CASSLEWQGSGQYF. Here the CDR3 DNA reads TGTGCCAGCAGTTTAGAATGGCAGGGGTCTGGGCAGTACTTC. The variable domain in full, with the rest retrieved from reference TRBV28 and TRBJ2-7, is DVKVTQSSRYLVKRTGEKVFLECVQDMDHENMFWYRQDPGLGLRLIYFSYDVKMKEKGDIPEGYSVSREKKERFSLILESASTNQTSMYLCASSLEWQGSGQYFGPGTRLTVT.

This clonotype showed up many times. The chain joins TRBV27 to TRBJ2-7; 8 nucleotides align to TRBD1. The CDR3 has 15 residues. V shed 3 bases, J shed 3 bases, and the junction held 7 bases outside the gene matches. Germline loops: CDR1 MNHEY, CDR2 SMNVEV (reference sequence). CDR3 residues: CASSFSQGAFYEQYF. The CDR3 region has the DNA TGTGCCAGCAGTTTTTCCCAGGGGGCTTTCTACGAGCAGTACTTC.

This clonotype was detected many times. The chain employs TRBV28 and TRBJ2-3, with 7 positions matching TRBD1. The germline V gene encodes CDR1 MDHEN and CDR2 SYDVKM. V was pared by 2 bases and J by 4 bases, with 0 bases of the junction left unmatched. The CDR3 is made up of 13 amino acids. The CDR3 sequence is CASSLGTADTQYF. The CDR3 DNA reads TGTGCCAGCAGTTTAGGGACAGCAGATACGCAGTATTTT.

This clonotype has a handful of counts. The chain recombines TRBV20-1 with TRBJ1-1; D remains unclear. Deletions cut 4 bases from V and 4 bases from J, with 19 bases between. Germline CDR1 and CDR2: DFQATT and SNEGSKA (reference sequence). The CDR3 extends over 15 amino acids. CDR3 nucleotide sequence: TGCAGTGCTAAGAAGCCGGGAGTCTCTATCACTGAAGCTTTCTTT. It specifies CSAKKPGVSITEAFF.

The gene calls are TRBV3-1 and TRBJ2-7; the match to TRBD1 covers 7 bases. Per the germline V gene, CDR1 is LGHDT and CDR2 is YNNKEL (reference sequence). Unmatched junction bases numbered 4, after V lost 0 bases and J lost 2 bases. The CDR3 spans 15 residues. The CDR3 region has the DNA TGTGCCAGCAGCCAAGAGGGGACAGCCCCCTACGAGCAGTACTTC. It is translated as CASSQEGTAPYEQYF.

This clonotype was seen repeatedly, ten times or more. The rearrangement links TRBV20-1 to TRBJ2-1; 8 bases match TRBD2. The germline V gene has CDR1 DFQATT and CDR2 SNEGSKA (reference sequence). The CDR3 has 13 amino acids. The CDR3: CSSTGGANNEQFF. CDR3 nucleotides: TGCAGCTCGACGGGGGGGGCCAACAATGAGCAGTTCTTC.

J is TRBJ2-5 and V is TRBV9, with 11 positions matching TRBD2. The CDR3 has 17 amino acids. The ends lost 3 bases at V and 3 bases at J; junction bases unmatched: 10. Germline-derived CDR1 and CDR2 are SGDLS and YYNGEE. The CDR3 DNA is TGTGCCAGCAGCGGAGGGGAACTAGCGGGGGTTAAAGAGACCCAGTACTTC. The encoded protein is CASSGGELAGVKETQYF. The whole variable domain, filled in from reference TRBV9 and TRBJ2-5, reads DSGVTQTPKHLITATGQRVTLRCSPRSGDLSVYWYQQSLDQGLQFLIQYYNGEERAKGNILERFSAQQFPDLHSELNLSSLELGDSALYFCASSGGELAGVKETQYFGPGTRLLVL.

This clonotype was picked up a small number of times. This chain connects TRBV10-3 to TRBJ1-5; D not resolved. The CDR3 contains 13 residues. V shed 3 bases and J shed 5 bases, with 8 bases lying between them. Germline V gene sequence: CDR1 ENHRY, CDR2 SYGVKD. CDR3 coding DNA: TGTGCCATCAGTGAAGTGGACTATCAGCCCCAGCATTTT. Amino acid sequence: CAISEVDYQPQHF.

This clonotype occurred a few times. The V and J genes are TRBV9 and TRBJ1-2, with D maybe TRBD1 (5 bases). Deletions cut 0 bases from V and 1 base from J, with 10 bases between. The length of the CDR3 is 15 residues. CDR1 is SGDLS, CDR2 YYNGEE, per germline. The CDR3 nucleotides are TGTGCCAGCAGCGTAGGACAGAACGATAACTATGGCTACACCTTC. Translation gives CASSVGQNDNYGYTF.

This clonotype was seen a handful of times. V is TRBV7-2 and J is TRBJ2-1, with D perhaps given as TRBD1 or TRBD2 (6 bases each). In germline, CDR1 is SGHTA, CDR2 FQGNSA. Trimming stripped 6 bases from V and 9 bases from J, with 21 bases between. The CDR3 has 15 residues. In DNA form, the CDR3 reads TGTGCCAGCAGTCCGACTAGGATGGGACACAGTGAGCAGTTCTTC. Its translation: CASSPTRMGHSEQFF.

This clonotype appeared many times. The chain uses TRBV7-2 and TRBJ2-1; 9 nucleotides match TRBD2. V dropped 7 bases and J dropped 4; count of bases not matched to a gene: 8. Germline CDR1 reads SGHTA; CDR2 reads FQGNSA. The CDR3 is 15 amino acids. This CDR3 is CASTSKRGEYNEQFF. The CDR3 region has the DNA TGTGCCAGCACGTCCAAGCGGGGGGAGTACAATGAGCAGTTCTTC.

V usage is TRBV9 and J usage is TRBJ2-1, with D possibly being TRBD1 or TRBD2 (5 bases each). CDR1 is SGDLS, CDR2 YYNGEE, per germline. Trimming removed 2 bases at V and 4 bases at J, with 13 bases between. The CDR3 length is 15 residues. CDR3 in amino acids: CASSVGGTVYNEQFF. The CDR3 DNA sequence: TGTGCCAGCAGCGTTGGGGGTACGGTTTACAATGAGCAGTTCTTC.

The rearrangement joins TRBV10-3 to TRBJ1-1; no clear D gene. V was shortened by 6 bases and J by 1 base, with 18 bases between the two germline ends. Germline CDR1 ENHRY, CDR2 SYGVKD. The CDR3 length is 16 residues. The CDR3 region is CAIRGQEVIRNTEAFF. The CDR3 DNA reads TGTGCCATCAGGGGTCAGGAGGTCATAAGGAACACTGAAGCTTTCTTT.

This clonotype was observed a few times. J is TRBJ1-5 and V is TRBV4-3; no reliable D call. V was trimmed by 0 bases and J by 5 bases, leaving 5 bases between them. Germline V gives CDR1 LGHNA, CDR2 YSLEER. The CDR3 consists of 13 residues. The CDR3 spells CASSQDEDQPQHF. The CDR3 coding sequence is TGCGCCAGCAGCCAAGATGAGGATCAGCCCCAGCATTTT.

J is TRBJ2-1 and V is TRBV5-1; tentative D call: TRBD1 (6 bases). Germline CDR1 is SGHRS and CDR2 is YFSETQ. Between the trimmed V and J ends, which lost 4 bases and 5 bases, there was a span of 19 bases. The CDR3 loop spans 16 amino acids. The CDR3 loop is CASSTGQGISHNEQFF. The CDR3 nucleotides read TGCGCCAGCAGCACGGGGCAGGGGATTTCCCACAATGAGCAGTTCTTC.